Described below is a single TCR beta chain sequence and its context. Trimming pared 4 bases from V and 7 bases from J, leaving 13 bases between. The germline V gene encodes CDR1 SGHNT and CDR2 YENEEA. The CDR3 extends over 13 amino acids. Per the study methods: It was from reference gene primer amplification that nucleated cell counts were estimated. Sequencing was performed with immunoSEQ multiplex PCR; in TCRdb, only in-frame clones are kept and a portion is missing. V, J and clone size reflect that table, while D and trimming were determined from the DNA. The table records under 30,000 clones, approximately 96% of them present only once. These data are taken from a study of blood T cell repertoires in COVID-19. Study background: Researchers got acute and convalescent COVID-19 samples from the United States, Italy and Spain.

The origin of this receptor is a human donor with active COVID-19. The donor label of this sample is uncertain. The source material was peripheral blood. This chain joins TRBV11-3 and TRBJ2-5; perhaps TRBD1 as D (6 bases). The CDR3 nucleotides are TGTGCCAGCAGCTCCCACAGGGCCGGGACCCAGTACTTC. Its translation is CASSSHRAGTQYF.